This TCR beta chain was found in a study of T cell repertoires in cytomegalovirus infection. As for the study in general: Indications of both CMV infection and matching HLA type were provided by public TCR beta signatures. Notes on the study in general: The cumulative frequency of public TCR beta families distinguished individuals who carried CMV together with the relevant HLA.

Turning to this clonotype: Antigen unknown.

MiXCR was run by TCRdb on the reads, yielding one entry per CDR3 protein. The top ten clones hold 80% to 90% of a sample with over 45,000 distinct CDR3 sequences, roughly 20% of them seen once. Deletions cut 5 bases from V and 3 bases from J, with 20 bases between. Germline-derived CDR1 and CDR2 are SGHTA and FQGNSA. The CDR3 is 17 residues long. The chain is built from TRBV7-2 and TRBJ1-5; possibly TRBD1 for D (5 bases). The specimen comprised CD8+ T cells from cultured PBMCs, sampled from culture after CMV antigen stimulation. This clonotype was sampled from a human donor in good health (CMV status not recorded). Some clones in this sample may be carry-over from other donors' samples. The CDR3 sequence is CASSPSGTGSINQPQHF. Written as DNA, the CDR3 is TGTGCCAGCAGCCCAAGCGGGACCGGGTCAATCAATCAGCCCCAGCATTTT. Based on the CDR3 plus reference TRBV7-2 and TRBJ1-5, the full variable domain is GAGVSQSPSNKVTEKGKDVELRCDPISGHTALYWYRQSLGQGLEFLIYFQGNSAPDKSGLPSDRFSAERTGGSVSTLTIQRTQQEDSAVYLCASSPSGTGSINQPQHFGDGTRLSIL.